The present T cell receptor beta chain was sequenced within a study of shared clonotypes between healthy human individuals. The V gene lost 3 bases and the J gene lost 6 bases, with 8 bases spanning the gap. Germline V lookup: CDR1 WSHSY, CDR2 SAAADI. The CDR3 contains 12 residues. Sequenced by immunoSEQ multiplex PCR; TCRdb stores in-frame clones only, minus some. The sample shows about 510,000 clones, 95% to 97% of them seen only once. Sequencing used naive CD4+ T cells sorted from blood. Described subset: CD45RA+ positively selected. This sequence originates from a woman younger than 45 in good health. This chain joins TRBV10-2 and TRBJ2-5; D remains unclear. In nucleotides, the CDR3 is TGCGCCAGCAGTGACGGCGGCCAGACCCAGTACTTC. Its translation is CASSDGGQTQYF.